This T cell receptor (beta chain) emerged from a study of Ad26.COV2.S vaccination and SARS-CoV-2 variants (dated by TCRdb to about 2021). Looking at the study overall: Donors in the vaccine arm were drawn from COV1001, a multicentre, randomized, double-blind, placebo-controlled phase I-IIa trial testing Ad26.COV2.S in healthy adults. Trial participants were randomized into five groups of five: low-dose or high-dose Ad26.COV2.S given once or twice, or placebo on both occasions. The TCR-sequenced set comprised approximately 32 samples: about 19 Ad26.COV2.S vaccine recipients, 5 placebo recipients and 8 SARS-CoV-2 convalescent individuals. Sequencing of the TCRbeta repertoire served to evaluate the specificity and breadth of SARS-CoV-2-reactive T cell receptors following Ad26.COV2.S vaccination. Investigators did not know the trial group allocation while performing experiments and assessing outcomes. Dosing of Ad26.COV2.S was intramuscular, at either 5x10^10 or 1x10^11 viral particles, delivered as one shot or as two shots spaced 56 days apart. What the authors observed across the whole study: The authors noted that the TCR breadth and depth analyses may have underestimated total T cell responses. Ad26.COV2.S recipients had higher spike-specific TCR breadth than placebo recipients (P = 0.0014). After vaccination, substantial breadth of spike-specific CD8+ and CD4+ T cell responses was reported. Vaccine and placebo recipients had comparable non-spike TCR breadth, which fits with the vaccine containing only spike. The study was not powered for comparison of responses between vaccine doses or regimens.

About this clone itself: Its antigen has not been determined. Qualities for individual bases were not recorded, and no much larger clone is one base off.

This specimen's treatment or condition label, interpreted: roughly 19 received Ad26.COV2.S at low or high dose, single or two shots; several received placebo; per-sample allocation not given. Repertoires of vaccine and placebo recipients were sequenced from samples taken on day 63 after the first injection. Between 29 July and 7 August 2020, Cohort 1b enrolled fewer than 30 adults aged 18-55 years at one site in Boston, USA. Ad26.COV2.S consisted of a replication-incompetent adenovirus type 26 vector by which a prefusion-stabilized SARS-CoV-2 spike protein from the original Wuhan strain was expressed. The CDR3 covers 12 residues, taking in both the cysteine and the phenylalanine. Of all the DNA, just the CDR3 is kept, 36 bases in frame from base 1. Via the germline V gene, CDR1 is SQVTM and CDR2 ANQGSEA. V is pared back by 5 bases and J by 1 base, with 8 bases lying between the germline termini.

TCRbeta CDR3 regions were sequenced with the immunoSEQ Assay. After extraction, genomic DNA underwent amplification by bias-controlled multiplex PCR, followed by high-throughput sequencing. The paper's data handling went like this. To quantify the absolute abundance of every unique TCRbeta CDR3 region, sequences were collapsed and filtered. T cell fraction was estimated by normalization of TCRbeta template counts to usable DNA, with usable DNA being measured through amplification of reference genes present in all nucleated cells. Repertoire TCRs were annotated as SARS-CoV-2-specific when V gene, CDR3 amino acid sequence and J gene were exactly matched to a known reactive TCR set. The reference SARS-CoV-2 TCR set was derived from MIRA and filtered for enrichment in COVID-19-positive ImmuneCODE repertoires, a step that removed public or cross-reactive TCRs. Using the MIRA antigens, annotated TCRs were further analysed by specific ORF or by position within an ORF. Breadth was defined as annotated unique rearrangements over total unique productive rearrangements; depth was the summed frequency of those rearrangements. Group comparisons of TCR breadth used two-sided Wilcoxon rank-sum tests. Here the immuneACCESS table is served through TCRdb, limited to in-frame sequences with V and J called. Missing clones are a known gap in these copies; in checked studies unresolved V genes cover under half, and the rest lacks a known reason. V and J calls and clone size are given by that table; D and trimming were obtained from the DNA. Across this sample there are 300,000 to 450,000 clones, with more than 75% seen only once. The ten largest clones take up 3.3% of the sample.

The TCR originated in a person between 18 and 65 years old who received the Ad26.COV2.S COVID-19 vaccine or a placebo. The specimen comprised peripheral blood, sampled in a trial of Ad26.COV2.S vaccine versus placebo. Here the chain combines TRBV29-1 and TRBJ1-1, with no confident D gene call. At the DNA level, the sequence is TGCAGCGTTAGAAAGACGAACACTGAAGCTTTCTTT. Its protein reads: CSVRKTNTEAFF.